The source of this T cell receptor (beta chain) is a study of blood T cell repertoires in COVID-19. The overall study: Some COVID-19 samples were acute and others convalescent; all came from the United States, Italy and Spain. PBMCs, B-cell-depleted T cells, or T cells were the source of the cDNA or gDNA that made up the material.

The assay was immunoSEQ multiplex PCR, and TCRdb's table has in-frame clones only and misses some. The table shows roughly 150,000 clones, with about four fifths occurring only once. Remarks on this clone: The sample holds other DNA sequences that translate to the same CDR3.

Trimming took 3 bases from V and 0 from J; bases not matched to a gene: 6. The CDR3 totals 16 residues. The V gene's germline CDR1 is SGHNT and CDR2 YYREEE (reference sequence). The TCR originated in a man aged 55-75 years with acute or convalescent COVID-19. The sequencing input was peripheral blood. This rearrangement joins TRBV5-4 to TRBJ2-1, with TRBD1 matching over 7 bases. CDR3 coding DNA: TGTGCCAGCAGCTCGGGACAGACAAGCTCCTACAATGAGCAGTTCTTC. Translating it yields CASSSGQTSSYNEQFF.